Here is one T cell receptor beta chain with its context. The antigen is not known. The data were obtained in a study of T cell responses to AZD1222 COVID-19 vaccine. General study points: Spike-specific TCR breadth and depth rose after two AZD1222 doses. CD4 TCRs covered the whole spike, strongest at regions 160-218 and 743-854.

Here immunoSEQ multiplex PCR was the method, and the copy in TCRdb shows in-frame clones only, minus some. The profile shows approximately 130,000 clones, 80% to 95% of them singletons. V gave up 3 bases and J gave up 5 bases, with 22 bases separating them. CDR1 is KGHSY, CDR2 FQNENV, per germline. The CDR3 loop spans 17 amino acids. Specimen: peripheral blood, collected on day 0 of AZD1222 vaccination. V gene TRBV16 combines with J gene TRBJ1-1, with D possibly TRBD1 on 6 matching bases. The clonotype comes from an adult in good health. In DNA, the CDR3 is TGTGCCAGCAGCCATCTCTCTGGGGGGGCTTCCCGGACTGAAGCTTTCTTT. This gives the protein CASSHLSGGASRTEAFF.